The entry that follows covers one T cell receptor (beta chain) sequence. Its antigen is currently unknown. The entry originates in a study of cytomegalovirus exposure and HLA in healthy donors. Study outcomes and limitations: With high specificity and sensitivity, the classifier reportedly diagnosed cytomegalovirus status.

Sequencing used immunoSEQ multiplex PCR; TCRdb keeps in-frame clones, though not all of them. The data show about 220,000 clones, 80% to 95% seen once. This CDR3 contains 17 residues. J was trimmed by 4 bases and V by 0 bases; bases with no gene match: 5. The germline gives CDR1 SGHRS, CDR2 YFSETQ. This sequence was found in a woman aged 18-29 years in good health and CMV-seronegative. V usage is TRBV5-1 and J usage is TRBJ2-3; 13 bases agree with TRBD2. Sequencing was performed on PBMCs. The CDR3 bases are TGCGCCAGCAGCTTGGTAGGACTAGCGGGAGAAGCAGATACGCAGTATTTT. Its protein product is CASSLVGLAGEADTQYF.